The 16 T cell receptor beta chains listed next were all sequenced from one sample in a study of blood T cell repertoires in COVID-19. Assay: immunoSEQ multiplex PCR; the TCRdb copy retains only in-frame clones and omits some. The repertoire holds a few hundred thousand clones, with over 75% as singletons. The source material was peripheral blood. The receptor source for this set is a human donor in a cohort sampled during active COVID-19.

This chain uses TRBV7-3 with TRBJ2-3, with TRBD2 matching 9 bases. Trimming at V came to 2 bases and at J to 5 bases, leaving 5 bases not matched to a gene. From germline, CDR1 is SGHTA and CDR2 FQGTGA. The CDR3 has 15 amino acids. The CDR3 DNA reads as TGTGCCAGCAGCTTAGCGGGGGGGCTTGGAGATACGCAGTATTTT. Residues: CASSLAGGLGDTQYF.

This chain connects TRBV6-5 to TRBJ2-7; 9 nucleotides line up with TRBD1. CDR3 size: 13 residues. The junction had 7 bases not matched to a gene; V was cut back by 8 bases and J by 5 bases. Germline CDR1 reads MNHEY; CDR2 reads SVGAGI. The CDR3 is CASWGTGLHEQYF. For the CDR3, the DNA is TGTGCCAGCTGGGGGACAGGGCTCCACGAGCAGTACTTC.

The V call is TRBV5-1, the J call TRBJ2-3; possibly TRBD2 for D (5 bases). The germline gives CDR1 SGHRS, CDR2 YFSETQ. There are 13 residues in the CDR3. V was trimmed by 4 bases and J by 5 bases, leaving 11 bases between them. The DNA for the CDR3 is TGCGCCAGCAGCGATCTAGCCCTAGATACGCAGTATTTT. The encoded protein is CASSDLALDTQYF.

This clone was observed once. This chain connects TRBV24-1 to TRBJ2-1; 15 nucleotides align to TRBD2. CDR3 length equals 19 residues. Per the germline V gene, CDR1 is KGHDR and CDR2 is SFDVKD. V lost 7 bases and J lost 0; bases outside the gene matches: 9. For the CDR3, the DNA is TGTGCCACCAGCGGAACGGGACTAGCGGGGGGAAGCTCCTACAATGAGCAGTTCTTC. As protein: CATSGTGLAGGSSYNEQFF.

CDR3 residues: CASSLMGRPGETQYF. CDR3 sequence (DNA): TGTGCCAGCAGCTTAATGGGGAGGCCGGGGGAGACCCAGTACTTC. This sequence joins TRBV7-3 and TRBJ2-5; perhaps TRBD2 as D (6 bases). Germline V gene lookup returns CDR1 SGHTA and CDR2 FQGTGA. This CDR3 contains 15 residues. The V and J ends lost 1 base and 5 bases respectively, with 14 bases between them.

This clone came up once. The chain employs TRBV6-4 and TRBJ2-1; 9 bases are a match to TRBD1. Per the germline V gene, CDR1 is MRHNA and CDR2 is SNTAGT. CDR3 size: 14 residues. The V and J ends lost 5 bases and 6 bases, in that order; junction bases with no gene match: 5. The CDR3 bases are TGTGCCAGCAGTCCCGGACAGGGGCTCAATGAGCAGTTCTTC. Amino acid sequence: CASSPGQGLNEQFF.

CDR3 protein: CASSRQGSYEQYF. The CDR3 coding sequence is TGTGCCAGTTCACGACAGGGTTCCTACGAGCAGTACTTC. The chain is built from TRBV19 and TRBJ2-7; TRBD1 aligns across 7 bases. Trimming at V came to 8 bases and at J to 1 base, leaving 5 bases not matched to a gene. The CDR3 is 13 amino acids. The germline V gene has CDR1 LNHDA and CDR2 SQIVND (reference sequence).

The sample holds a few counts of this clone. The rearrangement links TRBV24-1 to TRBJ1-1, with D unresolved. In germline, CDR1 is KGHDR, CDR2 SFDVKD. Trimming removed 3 bases at V and 5 bases at J, with 9 bases between. This CDR3 contains 13 residues. DNA for the CDR3: TGTGCCACCAGTGATCCGCAGGAAACTGAAGCTTTCTTT. Encoded protein: CATSDPQETEAFF.

J is TRBJ2-7 and V is TRBV28, with D maybe TRBD1 (6 bases). The CDR3 covers 15 residues. The V end lost 5 bases, the J end lost 3 bases, and 17 bases lay between the germline ends. Germline assignment: CDR1 MDHEN and CDR2 SYDVKM. The CDR3 nucleotides are TGTGCCAGCAGTAAAAACAGGGCTGGGGACTACGAGCAGTACTTC. As protein: CASSKNRAGDYEQYF.

This chain uses TRBV4-2 with TRBJ2-2, with TRBD1 identical over 7 bases. Germline lookup yields CDR1 LGHNA and CDR2 YNFKEQ. The CDR3 runs 17 residues. The J segment lost 0 bases and the V segment lost 6 bases, leaving 10 bases of the junction unmatched. The CDR3 region has the DNA TGTGCCAGCAGACGAGCCGGGACAGCCGCGAACACCGGGGAGCTGTTTTTT. It codes for CASRRAGTAANTGELFF.

The chain links TRBV7-2 to TRBJ2-7, with 8 bases fitting TRBD1. The junction had 15 bases not matched to a gene; V was cut back by 5 bases and J by 3 bases. CDR1 is SGHTA, CDR2 FQGNSA, per germline. The CDR3 loop spans 17 amino acids. The CDR3 DNA is TGTGCCAGCAGCCCGAGAGGGGACAGGCTTTTCAACTACGAGCAGTACTTC. Protein sequence: CASSPRGDRLFNYEQYF.

This clone appeared once. The genes are TRBV5-1 and TRBJ1-2; D possibly corresponds to TRBD1 (5 bases). V shed 1 base and J shed 5 bases, with 9 bases lying between them. Per germline, CDR1 SGHRS and CDR2 YFSETQ. The CDR3 has 13 residues. CDR3 protein: CASSLKGLYGYTF. In DNA, the CDR3 is TGCGCCAGCAGCTTGAAGGGACTATATGGCTACACCTTC.

This rearrangement joins TRBV30 to TRBJ2-2, with 7 nucleotides matching TRBD2. Germline-derived CDR1 and CDR2 are GTSNPN and SVGIG (reference sequence). The CDR3 runs to 13 residues. With 5 bases clipped from V and 3 bases from J, the junction kept 3 bases outside the gene matches. The CDR3 spells CAWGGEHTGELFF. The CDR3 DNA follows: TGTGCCTGGGGGGGGGAGCACACCGGGGAGCTGTTTTTT.

In its sample, this clone was seen once. The rearrangement joins TRBV5-4 to TRBJ2-1; TRBD1 agrees at 7 bases. With V trimmed by 3 bases and J by 4 bases, 7 bases remained unmatched. From germline, CDR1 is SGHNT and CDR2 YYREEE (reference sequence). The CDR3 runs 15 residues. DNA for the CDR3: TGTGCCAGCAGCTCCCGGGACAGACCTTACAATGAGCAGTTCTTC. This gives the protein CASSSRDRPYNEQFF.

This clone came up once. The rearrangement links TRBV28 to TRBJ1-5, with 7 bases lining up with TRBD1. Germline values: CDR1 MDHEN, CDR2 SYDVKM. V trimming: 5 bases; J trimming: 4 bases; junction bases outside the gene matches: 14. The length of the CDR3 is 17 residues. The CDR3: CASSLTATGPENQPQHF. The CDR3 nucleotides are TGTGCCAGCAGTCTCACCGCGACAGGGCCGGAGAATCAGCCCCAGCATTTT.

This clone appeared a single time. V and J are TRBV2 and TRBJ1-4; maybe TRBD1 (6 bases). The CDR3 spans 13 residues. Trimming cost V 6 bases and J 8 bases, with 13 bases left between them. CDR1 SNHLY and CDR2 FYNNEI come from the germline V gene. The CDR3 DNA reads as TGTGCCAGCAGAGGTACAGGGCGGGAAAAACTGTTTTTT. Its protein is CASRGTGREKLFF.